These 10 T cell receptor beta chains share one sample of origin, sequenced in a study of T cell responses to AZD1222 COVID-19 vaccine. Generated by immunoSEQ multiplex PCR, the TCRdb table keeps only in-frame clones and is missing some. The repertoire consists of about 120,000 clones, with approximately 83% occurring once and the leading ten covering roughly 4%. The sequenced sample was peripheral blood, obtained on day 0 of MenACWY control vaccination. These receptors all stem from an adult in good health.

The chain carries TRBV3-1 (or the pseudogene TRBV3-2) and TRBJ1-3; D gene uncertain. Germline V gene data show CDR1 as LGHDT and CDR2 as YNNKEL (reference sequence). V lost 1 base and J lost 5, with 18 bases in between. The CDR3 is 17 residues long. CDR3 sequence (DNA): TGTGCCAGCAGCCAAGTAGCTGGCGGGGTGTTGAGAAACACCATATATTTT. It yields the protein CASSQVAGGVLRNTIYF.

J is TRBJ2-3 and V is TRBV5-1; 9 nucleotides align to TRBD1. The CDR3 has 21 residues. CDR1 SGHRS and CDR2 YFSETQ come from the germline V gene. V gave up 4 bases and J gave up 5 bases; unmatched junction bases: 26. CDR3 protein: CASSGRTGARKGLPGGDTQYF. The DNA of the CDR3 is TGCGCCAGCAGCGGGCGGACAGGGGCCAGGAAGGGTCTTCCGGGAGGAGATACGCAGTATTTT.

The chain joins TRBV5-4 to TRBJ2-3; D possibly matches TRBD1 or TRBD2 (5 bases each). Trimming took 3 bases from V and 5 from J, leaving 10 bases between them. Germline V CDR1 and CDR2: SGHNT, YYREEE (reference sequence). This CDR3 comprises 13 residues. This CDR3 is CASSWQGEDTQYF. The CDR3 DNA reads TGTGCCAGCAGCTGGCAGGGAGAAGATACGCAGTATTTT.

This chain uses TRBV28 with TRBJ2-3; 7 bases match TRBD1. The germline CDR1 and CDR2 sequences are MDHEN and SYDVKM. The V and J ends lost 5 bases and 6 bases, in that order; junction bases with no gene match: 11. CDR3 length: 15 residues. Written as DNA, the CDR3 is TGTGCCAGCAGTCGAACAGGGGTACGTGCGGATACGCAGTATTTT. Translation gives CASSRTGVRADTQYF.

This chain connects TRBV28 to TRBJ1-2; TRBD1 is a possible D gene (5 bases). This CDR3 has 15 residues. Germline V gene data show CDR1 as MDHEN and CDR2 as SYDVKM. V was pared by 6 bases and J by 2 bases, with 16 bases between. The CDR3: CASREGYRQNYGYTF. CDR3 DNA sequence: TGTGCCAGCAGAGAAGGGTACAGGCAGAACTATGGCTACACCTTC.

J is TRBJ2-1 and V is TRBV9; D unclear. V lost 0 bases to trimming and J lost 2 bases, with 12 bases between them. The CDR3 runs to 16 residues. Germline V CDR1 and CDR2: SGDLS, YYNGEE. In DNA form, the CDR3 reads TGTGCCAGCAGCGTAGAGACCACAACACCCTACAATGAGCAGTTCTTC. As protein: CASSVETTTPYNEQFF.

This chain links TRBV12-3 or TRBV12-4 with TRBJ1-6; perhaps TRBD1 as D (5 bases). Deletions cut 8 bases from V and 9 bases from J, with 14 bases between. This CDR3 has 13 amino acids. CDR3 nucleotide sequence: TGTGCCAGCTTGGGGGGAAGAACTTCACCCCTCCACTTT. This sequence encodes CASLGGRTSPLHF.

The V and J genes are TRBV28 and TRBJ1-6; the match to TRBD1 covers 10 bases. CDR1 and CDR2 from the germline V gene are MDHEN and SYDVKM. The CDR3 contains 15 residues. Unmatched junction bases numbered 9, after V lost 5 bases and J lost 11 bases. The CDR3 loop is CASSPRRTGGPPLHF. The CDR3 nucleotides are TGTGCCAGCAGTCCGCGAAGGACAGGGGGTCCACCCCTCCACTTT. The whole variable domain, remainder taken from reference TRBV28 and TRBJ1-6, is DVKVTQSSRYLVKRTGEKVFLECVQDMDHENMFWYRQDPGLGLRLIYFSYDVKMKEKGDIPEGYSVSREKKERFSLILESASTNQTSMYLCASSPRRTGGPPLHFGNGTRLTVT.

The gene calls are TRBV12-3 or TRBV12-4 and TRBJ2-3; possible D gene TRBD2, 6 bases. The CDR3 length is 13 residues. Trimming removed 3 bases from V and 7 bases from J, with 11 bases in between. CDR3 sequence reads: CASSLSSGNTQYF. The CDR3 DNA is TGTGCCAGCAGTTTGAGTAGCGGAAATACGCAGTATTTT.

V is TRBV6-1 and J is TRBJ2-7; 10 nucleotides align to TRBD1. CDR3 length: 17 residues. Germline CDR1 and CDR2: MNHNS and SASEGT. The junction had 11 bases not matched to a gene; V was cut back by 4 bases and J by 2 bases. CDR3 residues: CASSGPDRGLITYEQYF. The CDR3 region has the DNA TGTGCCAGCAGTGGGCCCGACAGGGGGCTCATTACCTACGAGCAGTACTTC.